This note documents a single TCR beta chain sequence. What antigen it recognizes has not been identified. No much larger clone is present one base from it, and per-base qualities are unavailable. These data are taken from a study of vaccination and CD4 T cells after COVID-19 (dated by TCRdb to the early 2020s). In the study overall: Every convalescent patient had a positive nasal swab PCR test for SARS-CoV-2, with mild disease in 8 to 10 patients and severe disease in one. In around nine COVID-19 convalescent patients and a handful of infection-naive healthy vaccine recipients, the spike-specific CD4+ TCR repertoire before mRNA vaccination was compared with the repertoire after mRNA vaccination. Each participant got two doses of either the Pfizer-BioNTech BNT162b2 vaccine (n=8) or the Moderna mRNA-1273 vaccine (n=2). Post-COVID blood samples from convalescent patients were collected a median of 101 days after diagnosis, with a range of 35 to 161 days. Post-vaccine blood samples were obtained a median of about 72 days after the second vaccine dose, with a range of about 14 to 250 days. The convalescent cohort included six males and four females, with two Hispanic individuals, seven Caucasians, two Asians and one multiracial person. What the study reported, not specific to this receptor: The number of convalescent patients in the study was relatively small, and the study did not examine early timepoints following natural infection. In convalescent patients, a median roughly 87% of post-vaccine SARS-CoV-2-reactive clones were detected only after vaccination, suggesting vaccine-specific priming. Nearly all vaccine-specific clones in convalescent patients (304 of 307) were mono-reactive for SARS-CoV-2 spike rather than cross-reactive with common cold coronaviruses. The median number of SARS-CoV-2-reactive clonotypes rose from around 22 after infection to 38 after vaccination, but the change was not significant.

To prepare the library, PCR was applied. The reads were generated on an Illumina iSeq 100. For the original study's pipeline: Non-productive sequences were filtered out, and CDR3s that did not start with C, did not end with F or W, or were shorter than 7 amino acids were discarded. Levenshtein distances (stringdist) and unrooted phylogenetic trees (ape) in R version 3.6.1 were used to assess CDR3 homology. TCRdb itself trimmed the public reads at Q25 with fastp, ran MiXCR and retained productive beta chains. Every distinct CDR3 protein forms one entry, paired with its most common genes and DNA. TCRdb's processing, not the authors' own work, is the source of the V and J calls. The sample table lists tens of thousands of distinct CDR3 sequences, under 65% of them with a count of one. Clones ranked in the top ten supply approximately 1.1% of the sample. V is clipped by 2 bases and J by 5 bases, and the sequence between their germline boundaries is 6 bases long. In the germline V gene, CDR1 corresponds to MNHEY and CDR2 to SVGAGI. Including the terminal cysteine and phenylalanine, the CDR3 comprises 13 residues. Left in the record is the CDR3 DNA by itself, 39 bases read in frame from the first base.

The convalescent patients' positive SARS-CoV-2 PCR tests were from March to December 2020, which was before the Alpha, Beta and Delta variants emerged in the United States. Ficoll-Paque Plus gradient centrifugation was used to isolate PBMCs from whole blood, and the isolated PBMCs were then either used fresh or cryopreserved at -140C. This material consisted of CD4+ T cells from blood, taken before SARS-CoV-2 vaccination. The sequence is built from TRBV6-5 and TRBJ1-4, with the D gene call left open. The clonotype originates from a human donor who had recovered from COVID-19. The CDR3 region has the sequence CASSYRANEKLFF. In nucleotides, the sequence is TGTGCCAGCAGTTACAGGGCGAATGAAAAACTGTTTTTT.